This section outlines one T cell receptor (beta chain) sequence together with its context. The target of this receptor is not known. Base qualities are not at hand, and no much larger clone is one base apart. The immunoSEQ hsTCRB v3.0 assay was used at survey level resolution for TRB variable region sequencing. The target sequencing depth for TRB was about 40,000-50,000 T-cell genomes per sample. An Illumina MiSeq with a v3 150-cycle kit was used to sequence the pooled TRB libraries. The paper's data handling went like this. Repertoire analysis was performed in R inside a reproducible Nextflow workflow that covered QC, data transformation and analysis. LymphoSeq2, an R package for exploring AIRR-Seq data, was used to implement custom analyses. After excluding several samples that yielded fewer than 5000 total TRB sequences, 150 to 200 HIV repertoires remained for analysis. Of the roughly 180 retained HIV repertoires, about 60 were collected before and about 130 after ART initiation. Repertoires were downsampled to 5000 TRB nucleotide sequences, and summary statistics were averaged over 100 downsampling iterations. TRB sequences were retained for analysis only if CDR3 regions of at least seven amino acids were present. Diversity was assessed using a clonality score derived from Shannon entropy and using the Gini coefficient. In the repertoire networks, any two of the top 5000 CDR3 amino acid sequences were connected whenever the two sequences differed by an edit distance of one. For TRB CDR3 amino acid sequences, GLIPH2 was used to predict antigen specificity groups and MHC restriction. Known CMV, EBV, HIV or tissue antigen associations were flagged by matching CDR3 amino acid sequences against VDJdb and McPAS-TCR. Pre-ART, post-ART and control groups were compared with Wilcoxon signed-rank tests and Holm-Bonferroni correction. TCRdb took over this immuneACCESS table, retaining in-frame rearrangements with V and J assigned. Such tables are incomplete; in checked studies, under half of the missing clones stem from an unresolved V gene, and the remainder is unexplained. The D gene and trimming were derived from the DNA, and the V and J assignments and clone size from that table. In all, the sample holds some 23,000 clones, and roughly 77% of those were seen once. The ten top clones hold about 5.3% of the sample.

The sample originates from a study of long-term antiretroviral therapy in people with HIV (dated by TCRdb to between 2022 and 2023). Study-level background: The earliest samples were collected roughly a decade before the 2015 WHO recommendation for immediate ART, at a time when ART was usually postponed until CD4 counts fell. Eleven of the 30 participants with HIV were female. A retrospective serial study tested whether changes in peripheral blood TRB repertoire composition and diversity were associated with ART initiation and durable HIV suppression. A total of some 200 cryopreserved PBMC samples came from 30 or so adults with confirmed HIV infection and were collected serially over a mean of roughly six years (range 1-12). No cross-contamination during QIAcube processing was seen in test extractions of a monoclonal T-cell line run alongside approximately 36 polyclonal samples. Broader findings and caveats from the paper: Because PBMC availability was limited, only the TCR beta chain was sequenced, with no alpha chain pairing. Unsorted PBMC were profiled instead of sorted CD4+ and CD8+ T cells because pre-ART samples had limited cell numbers. Starting ART was linked to a significant rise in TRB diversity, yet even after long-term ART the diversity remained significantly lower than in transplant donor controls. Expanded TRB clones identified before ART initiation dominated the repertoire at all time points, although this dominance fluctuated and declined in many PLHIV after ART. Inferences about post-ART repertoire changes are limited because no data were available on ART adherence, viral resistance or therapy changes. Samples dated from the mid-2000s to the late 2010s, and the ART regimens used may be less effective than current ones. CDR3 length ranges in HIV repertoires were narrower than in controls, and network structure suggested an antigen-experienced repertoire with only a slight naive shift after ART.

Inclusion was restricted to participants for whom at least one PBMC sample before ART initiation and at least two post-ART samples were available. Treatment was received in the United States of America by all participants with HIV. Cryopreserved samples of 1-10 million PBMC were thawed and washed before DNA extraction. At the time of the earliest PBMC sample, participants with HIV were aged between roughly 20 and 54 years. PBMC samples from each participant spanned 1-4 timepoints before ART initiation and 2-8 timepoints after ART initiation, with a median of 7 samples. Serial HIV viral load, CD4+ T-cell count, ART history and demographic data were obtained for every participant. Genomic DNA was extracted from unsorted PBMC with a Qiagen kit on a QIAcube, processed in batches of 12 samples. The CDR3 goes from the cysteine to the phenylalanine over 13 residues. Just the 39-base CDR3 DNA is kept, in frame starting at base 1. Reading the germline V gene (reference sequence) gives CDR1 LNHDA and CDR2 SQIVND. The V end loses 6 bases and the J end loses 1 base, and a stretch of 8 bases separates them.

This clonotype originated in a woman between 40 and 55 years old with HIV. Sequences were derived from unsorted PBMCs, sampled 0.5 years after starting antiretroviral therapy. This chain joins TRBV19 to TRBJ2-3; tentative D gene TRBD2, with 6 bases matching. The bases are TGTGCCAGTAGGGGGGAGGGCACAGATACGCAGTATTTT. This yields the protein CASRGEGTDTQYF.